This T cell receptor (beta chain) originates from a study of shared clonotypes between healthy human individuals. TCRdb's copy holds only in-frame clones and misses some; the assay was immunoSEQ multiplex PCR. Here the sample spans hundreds of thousands of clones, 96% being singletons. Deletions cut 4 bases from V and 6 bases from J, with 13 bases between. Per the germline V gene, CDR1 is SGHVS and CDR2 is FNYEAQ. This CDR3 contains 13 residues. The J gene is TRBJ2-7, the V gene TRBV7-6; tentative D call: TRBD1 (6 bases). The sequence came from a woman aged 25-40 years in good health. The sample comprised naive CD4+ T cells sorted from blood. Sample subset: CD45RA+ positively selected. In nucleotides, the CDR3 is TGTGCCAGCAGCTCAGGGGTTGGTTTCGAGCAGTACTTC. Residues: CASSSGVGFEQYF.